The source of this T cell receptor beta chain is a study of human T cells and chemical hapten exposure. V gave up 2 bases and J gave up 0 bases, with 9 bases separating them. CDR1 is SGHDT, CDR2 YYEEEE, per germline. The CDR3 loop spans 16 amino acids. Treatment noted: therapeutic diphenylcyclopropenone sensitization with weekly scalp DPC. Individual cDNA molecules had unique molecular identifiers attached to them by the library. From the reads, TCRdb called clonotypes with MiXCR, one entry per CDR3 protein. Counted here are about 290 distinct CDR3 sequences, almost 50% occurring once; the ten biggest clones make up about 43%.

The sequence was obtained from an adult with alopecia areata. Some clones in this sample may be carry-over from other donors' samples. This table probably holds off-target reads from a library built for another chain. This chain connects TRBV5-6 to TRBJ2-6; D possibly corresponds to TRBD2 (6 bases). Source: whole blood, taken before DPC sensitization or 2, 6, or about 24 weeks after (not recorded which). The CDR3 sequence: CASSFWRDSGANVLTF. CDR3 DNA sequence: TGTGCCAGCAGCTTCTGGCGGGACTCTGGGGCCAACGTCCTGACTTTC.